The clone carrying this T cell receptor (beta chain) is a singleton in its sample. The sample comes from a study of blood T cell repertoires in COVID-19. How the authors handled the data: Estimation of nucleated cell counts was performed using reference gene primer amplification. Data came from immunoSEQ multiplex PCR; TCRdb stores just in-frame clones and leaves some out. From that table come the V and J calls and clone size; the DNA was used to work out D and trimming. The sample consists of 300,000 to 350,000 clones, roughly 90% of them appearing once. Germline V gene data show CDR1 as SQVTM and CDR2 as ANQGSEA. V lost 7 bases and J lost 2; bases outside the gene matches: 12. The CDR3 consists of 17 residues.

The source material was peripheral blood. This TCR derives from a man aged 18-30 years with active or convalescent COVID-19. The J gene is TRBJ2-7, the V gene TRBV29-1, with 15 positions matching TRBD2. CDR3 loop: CSATFGLAGGKTYEQYF. The CDR3 DNA sequence: TGCAGCGCCACATTTGGACTAGCGGGAGGGAAGACCTACGAGCAGTACTTC.